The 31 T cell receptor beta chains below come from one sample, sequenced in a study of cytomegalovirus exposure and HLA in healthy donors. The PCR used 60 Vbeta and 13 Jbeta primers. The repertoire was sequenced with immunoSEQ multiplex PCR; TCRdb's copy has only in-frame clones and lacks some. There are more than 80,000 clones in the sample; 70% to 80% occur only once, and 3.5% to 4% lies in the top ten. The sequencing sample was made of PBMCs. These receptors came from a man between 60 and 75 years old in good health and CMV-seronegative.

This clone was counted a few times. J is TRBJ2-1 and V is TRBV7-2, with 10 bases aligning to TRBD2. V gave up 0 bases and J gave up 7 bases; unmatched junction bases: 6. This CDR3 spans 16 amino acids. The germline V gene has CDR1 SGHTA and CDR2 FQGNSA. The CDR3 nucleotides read TGTGCCAGCAGCTTAGCCAGCGGGGGGGCCTGGAATGAGCAGTTCTTC. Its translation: CASSLASGGAWNEQFF.

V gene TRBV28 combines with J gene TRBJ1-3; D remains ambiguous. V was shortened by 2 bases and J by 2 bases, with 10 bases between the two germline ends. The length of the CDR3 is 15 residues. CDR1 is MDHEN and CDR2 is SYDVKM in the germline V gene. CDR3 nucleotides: TGTGCCAGCAGTTTAATCTTATCGGCTGGAAACACCATATATTTT. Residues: CASSLILSAGNTIYF.

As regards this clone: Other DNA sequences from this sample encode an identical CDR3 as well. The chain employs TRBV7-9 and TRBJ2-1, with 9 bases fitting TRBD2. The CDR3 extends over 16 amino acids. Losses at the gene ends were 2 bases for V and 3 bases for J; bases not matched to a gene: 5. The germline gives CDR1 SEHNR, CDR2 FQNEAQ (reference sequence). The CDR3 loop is CASSLSLAGSYNEQFF. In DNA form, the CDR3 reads TGTGCCAGCAGCTTATCGCTAGCGGGGAGCTACAATGAGCAGTTCTTC.

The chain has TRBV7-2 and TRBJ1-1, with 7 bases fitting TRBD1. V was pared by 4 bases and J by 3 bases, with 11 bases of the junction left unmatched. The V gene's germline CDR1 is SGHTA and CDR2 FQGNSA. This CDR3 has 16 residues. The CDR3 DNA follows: TGTGCCAGCAGCTCAATATTTGACAGGGATGACACTGAAGCTTTCTTT. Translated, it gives CASSSIFDRDDTEAFF.

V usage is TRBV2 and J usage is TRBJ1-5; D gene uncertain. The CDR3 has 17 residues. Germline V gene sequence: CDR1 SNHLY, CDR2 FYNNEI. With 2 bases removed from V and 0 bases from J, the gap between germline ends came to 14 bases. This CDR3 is CASSELADGYSNQPQHF. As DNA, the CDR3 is TGTGCCAGCAGTGAATTGGCGGATGGTTATAGCAATCAGCCCCAGCATTTT.

CDR3 sequence: CATSRDGRGRNQPQHF. The CDR3 region has the DNA TGTGCCACCAGCAGAGATGGCAGGGGGCGAAATCAGCCCCAGCATTTT. V gene TRBV15 combines with J gene TRBJ1-5; 8 positions match TRBD1. The CDR3 is 16 amino acids. CDR1 is LNHNV and CDR2 is YYDKDF in the germline V gene (reference sequence). The ends lost 0 bases at V and 4 bases at J; junction bases unmatched: 5.

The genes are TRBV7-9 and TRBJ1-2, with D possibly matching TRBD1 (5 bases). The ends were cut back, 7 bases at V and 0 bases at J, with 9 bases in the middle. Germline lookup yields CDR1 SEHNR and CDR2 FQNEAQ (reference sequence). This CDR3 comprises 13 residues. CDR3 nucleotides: TGTGCCAGCACCCAGGGATCTAACTATGGCTACACCTTC. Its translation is CASTQGSNYGYTF.

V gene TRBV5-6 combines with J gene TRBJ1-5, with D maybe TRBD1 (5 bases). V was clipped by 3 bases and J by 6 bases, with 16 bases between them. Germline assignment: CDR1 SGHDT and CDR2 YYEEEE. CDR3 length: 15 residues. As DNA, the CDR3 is TGTGCCAGCAGCTCACTCGGGGGTTTGCTTCAGCCCCAGCATTTT. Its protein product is CASSSLGGLLQPQHF.

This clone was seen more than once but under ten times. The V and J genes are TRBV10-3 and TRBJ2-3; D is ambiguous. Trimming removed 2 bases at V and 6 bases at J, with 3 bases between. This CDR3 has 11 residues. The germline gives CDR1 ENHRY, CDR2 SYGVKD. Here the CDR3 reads CAISEADTQYF. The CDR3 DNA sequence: TGTGCCATCAGTGAGGCGGATACGCAGTATTTT.

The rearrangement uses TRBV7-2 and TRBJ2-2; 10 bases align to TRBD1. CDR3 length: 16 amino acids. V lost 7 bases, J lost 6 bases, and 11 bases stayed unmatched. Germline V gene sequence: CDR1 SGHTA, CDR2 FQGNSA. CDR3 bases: TGTGCCAGCACCCTTCCCGGGACAGGGGATTCCGGGGAGCTGTTTTTT. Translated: CASTLPGTGDSGELFF.

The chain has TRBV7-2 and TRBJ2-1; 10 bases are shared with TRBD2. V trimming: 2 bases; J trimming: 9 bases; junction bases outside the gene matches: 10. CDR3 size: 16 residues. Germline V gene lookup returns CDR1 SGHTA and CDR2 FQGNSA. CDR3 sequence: CASSLQPSGGSSEQFF. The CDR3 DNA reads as TGTGCCAGCAGCTTACAACCTAGCGGGGGAAGCAGTGAGCAGTTCTTC.

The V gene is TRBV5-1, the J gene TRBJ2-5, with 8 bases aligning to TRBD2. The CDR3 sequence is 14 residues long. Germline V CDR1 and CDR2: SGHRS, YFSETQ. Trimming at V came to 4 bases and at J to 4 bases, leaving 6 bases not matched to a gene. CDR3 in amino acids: CASSHGTSGETQYF. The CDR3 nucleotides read TGCGCCAGCAGCCACGGGACTAGTGGAGAGACCCAGTACTTC.

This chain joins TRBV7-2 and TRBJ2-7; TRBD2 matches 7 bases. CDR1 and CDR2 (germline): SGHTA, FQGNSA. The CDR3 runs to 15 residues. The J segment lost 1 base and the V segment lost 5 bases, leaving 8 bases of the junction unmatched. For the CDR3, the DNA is TGTGCCAGCAGCCGAACCGGGGGAGGGTCCTACGAGCAGTACGTC. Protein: CASSRTGGGSYEQYV.

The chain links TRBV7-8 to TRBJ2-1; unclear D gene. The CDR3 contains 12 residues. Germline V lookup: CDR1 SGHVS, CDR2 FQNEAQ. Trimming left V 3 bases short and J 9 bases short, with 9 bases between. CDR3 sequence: CASSLRFTEQFF. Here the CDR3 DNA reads TGTGCCAGCAGCTTGAGGTTTACTGAGCAGTTCTTC.

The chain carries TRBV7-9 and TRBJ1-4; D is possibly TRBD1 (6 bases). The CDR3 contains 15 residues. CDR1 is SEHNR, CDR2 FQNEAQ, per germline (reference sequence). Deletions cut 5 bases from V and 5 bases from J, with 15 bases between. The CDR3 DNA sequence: TGTGCCAGCAGCCTCGACGAGGACAGCAATGAAAAACTGTTTTTT. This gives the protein CASSLDEDSNEKLFF.

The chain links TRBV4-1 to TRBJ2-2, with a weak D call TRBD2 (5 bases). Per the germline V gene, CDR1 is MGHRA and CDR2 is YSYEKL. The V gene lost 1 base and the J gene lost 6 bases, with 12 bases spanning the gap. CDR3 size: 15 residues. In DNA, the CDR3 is TGCGCCAGCAGCCAAGTGGGTAGGGAGTCCGGGGAGCTGTTTTTT. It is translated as CASSQVGRESGELFF.

The CDR3 DNA reads as TGCAGCGTTGAGAGCCACCTCGGGACCATATATTTT. It codes for CSVESHLGTIYF. The rearrangement joins TRBV29-1 to TRBJ1-3; no definite D call. Looked up from germline, CDR1 is SQVTM and CDR2 is ANQGSEA. The V end was cut by 3 bases, the J end by 10 bases, with 13 bases between. CDR3 length: 12 amino acids.

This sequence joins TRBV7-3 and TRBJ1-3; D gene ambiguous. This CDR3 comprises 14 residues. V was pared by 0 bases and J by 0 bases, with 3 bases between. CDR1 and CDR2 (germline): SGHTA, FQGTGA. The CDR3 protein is CASSLTGSGNTIYF. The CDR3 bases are TGTGCCAGCAGCTTAACCGGCTCTGGAAACACCATATATTTT.

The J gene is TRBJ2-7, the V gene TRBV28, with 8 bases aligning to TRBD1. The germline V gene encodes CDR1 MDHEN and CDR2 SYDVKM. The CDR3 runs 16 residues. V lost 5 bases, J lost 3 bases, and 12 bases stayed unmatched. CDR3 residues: CASSPRTGTLSYEQYV. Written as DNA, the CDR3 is TGTGCCAGCAGTCCCCGGACAGGGACTCTCAGCTACGAGCAGTACGTC.

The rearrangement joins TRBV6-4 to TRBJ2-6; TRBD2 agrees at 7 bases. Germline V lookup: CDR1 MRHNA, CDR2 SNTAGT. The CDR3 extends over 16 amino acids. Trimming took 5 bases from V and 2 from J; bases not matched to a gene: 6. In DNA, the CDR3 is TGTGCCAGCAGTCCCATGGGGGGGGCTGGGGCCAACGTCCTGACTTTC. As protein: CASSPMGGAGANVLTF.

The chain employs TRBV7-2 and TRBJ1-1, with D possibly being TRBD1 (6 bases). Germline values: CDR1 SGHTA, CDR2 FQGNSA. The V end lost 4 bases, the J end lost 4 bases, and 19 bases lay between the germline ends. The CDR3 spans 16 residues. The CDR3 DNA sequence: TGTGCCAGCAGCTCACCCCAGGGTGGGGGCGGCACTGAAGCTTTCTTT. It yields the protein CASSSPQGGGGTEAFF.

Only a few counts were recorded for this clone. The CDR3 coding sequence is TGTGCCAGCAGCGTAGGAACAGATTTAAATAATGAAAAACTGTTTTTT. It translates to CASSVGTDLNNEKLFF. V gene TRBV9 combines with J gene TRBJ1-4, with D unresolved. The CDR3 is 16 residues long. Germline lookup yields CDR1 SGDLS and CDR2 YYNGEE. V lost 0 bases to trimming and J lost 4 bases, with 13 bases between them.

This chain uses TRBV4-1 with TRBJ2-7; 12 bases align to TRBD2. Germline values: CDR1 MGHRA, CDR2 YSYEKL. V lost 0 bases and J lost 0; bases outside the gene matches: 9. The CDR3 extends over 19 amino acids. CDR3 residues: CASSQDWGEGLAGSYEQYV. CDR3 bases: TGCGCCAGCAGCCAAGATTGGGGTGAGGGACTAGCGGGCTCCTACGAGCAGTACGTC.

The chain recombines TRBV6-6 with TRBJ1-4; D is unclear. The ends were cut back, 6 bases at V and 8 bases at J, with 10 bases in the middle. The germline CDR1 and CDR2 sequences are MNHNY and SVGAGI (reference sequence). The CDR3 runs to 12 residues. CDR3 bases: TGTGCCAGCAGCGTAAGTCGGGAAAAACTGTTTTTT. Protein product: CASSVSREKLFF.

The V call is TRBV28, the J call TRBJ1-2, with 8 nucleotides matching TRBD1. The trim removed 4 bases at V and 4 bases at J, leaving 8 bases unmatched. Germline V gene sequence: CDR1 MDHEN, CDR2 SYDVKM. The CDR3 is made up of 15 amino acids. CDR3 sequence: CASSSKDRVTYGYTF. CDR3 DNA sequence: TGTGCCAGCAGTTCTAAGGACAGGGTGACCTATGGCTACACCTTC.

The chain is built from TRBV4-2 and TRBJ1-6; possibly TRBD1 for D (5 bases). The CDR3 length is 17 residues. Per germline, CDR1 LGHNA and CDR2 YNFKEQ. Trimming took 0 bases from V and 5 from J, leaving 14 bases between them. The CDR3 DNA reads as TGTGCCAGCAGCCAAGATTTGGCGGGGGTAAATAATTCACCCCTCCACTTT. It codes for CASSQDLAGVNNSPLHF.

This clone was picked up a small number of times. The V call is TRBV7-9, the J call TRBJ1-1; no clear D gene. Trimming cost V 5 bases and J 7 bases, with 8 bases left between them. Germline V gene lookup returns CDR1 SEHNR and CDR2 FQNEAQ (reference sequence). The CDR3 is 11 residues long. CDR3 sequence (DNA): TGTGCCAGCAGCCCTAAGATTGAAGCTTTCTTT. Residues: CASSPKIEAFF. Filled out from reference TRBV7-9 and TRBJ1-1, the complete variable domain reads DTGVSQNPRHKITKRGQNVTFRCDPISEHNRLYWYRQTLGQGPEFLTYFQNEAQLEKSRLLSDRFSAERPKGSFSTLEIQRTEQGDSAMYLCASSPKIEAFFGQGTRLTVV.

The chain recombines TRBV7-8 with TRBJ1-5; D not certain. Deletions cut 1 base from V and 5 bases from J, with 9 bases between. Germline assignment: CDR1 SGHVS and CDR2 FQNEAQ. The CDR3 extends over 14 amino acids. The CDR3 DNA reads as TGTGCCAGCAGCTTAGTGCCAGGCCATCAGCCCCAGCATTTT. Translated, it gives CASSLVPGHQPQHF. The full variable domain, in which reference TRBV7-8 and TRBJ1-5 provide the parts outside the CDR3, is GAGVSQSPRYKVAKRGQDVALRCDPISGHVSLFWYQQALGQGPEFLTYFQNEAQLDKSGLPSDRFFAERPEGSVSTLKIQRTQQEDSAVYLCASSLVPGHQPQHFGDGTRLSIL.

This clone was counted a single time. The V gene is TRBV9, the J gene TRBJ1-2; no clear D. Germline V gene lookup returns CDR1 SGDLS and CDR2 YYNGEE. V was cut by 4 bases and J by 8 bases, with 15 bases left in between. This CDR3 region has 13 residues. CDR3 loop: CASSPRWRGGYTF. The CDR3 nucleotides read TGTGCCAGCAGCCCCCGTTGGCGAGGGGGCTACACCTTC.

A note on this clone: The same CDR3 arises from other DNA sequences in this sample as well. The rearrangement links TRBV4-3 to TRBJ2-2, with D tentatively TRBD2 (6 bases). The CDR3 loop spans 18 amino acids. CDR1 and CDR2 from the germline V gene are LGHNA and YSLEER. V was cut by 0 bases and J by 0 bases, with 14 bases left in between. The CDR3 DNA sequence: TGCGCCAGCAGCCAAGATGGGGGGATAGTGTCGAACACCGGGGAGCTGTTTTTT. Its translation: CASSQDGGIVSNTGELFF.

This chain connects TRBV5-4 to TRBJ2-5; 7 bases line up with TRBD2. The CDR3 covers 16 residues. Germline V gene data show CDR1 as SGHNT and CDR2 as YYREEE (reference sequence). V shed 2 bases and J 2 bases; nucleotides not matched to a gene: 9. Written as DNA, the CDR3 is TGTGCCAGCAGCTTATCTTTGGGGGGGGAACAAGAGACCCAGTACTTC. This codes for CASSLSLGGEQETQYF.